This T cell receptor beta chain was recorded in a study of blood T cell repertoires in COVID-19. Study context: There were acute and convalescent COVID-19 samples, and they came from the United States, Italy and Spain.

Methods used by the authors: The authors estimated nucleated cell counts from reference gene primer amplification. Sequencing was performed with immunoSEQ multiplex PCR; in TCRdb, only in-frame clones are kept and a portion is missing. That table furnishes V, J and clone size, whereas the DNA furnished D and trimming. The sample shows 120,000 to 150,000 clones, roughly 80% of them seen only once. Those who participated ranged in age from 18 to 89 years and resided in about two dozen US areas. Sample: PBMCs or T cells enriched from blood (not recorded which). This receptor was obtained from a man aged 35 to 55 with acute COVID-19.

The CDR3 coding sequence is TGTGCCAGCAGGGCAGGGGGAAGCACAGATACGCAGTATTTT. It encodes CASRAGGSTDTQYF. The chain has TRBV7-2 and TRBJ2-3, with 7 bases fitting TRBD1. Germline V gene lookup returns CDR1 SGHTA and CDR2 FQGNSA. CDR3 length equals 14 residues. The V gene end was trimmed by 6 bases and the J gene end by 0 bases; junction bases not matched to a gene: 3. Combining the CDR3 with reference TRBV7-2 and TRBJ2-3 gives the whole variable domain GAGVSQSPSNKVTEKGKDVELRCDPISGHTALYWYRQSLGQGLEFLIYFQGNSAPDKSGLPSDRFSAERTGGSVSTLTIQRTQQEDSAVYLCASRAGGSTDTQYFGPGTRLTVL.